A selection of T cell receptor beta chains follows, all from one sample in a study of T cell repertoires and HLA-DP antigens. The antigens these receptors bind are not known. Assay: immunoSEQ multiplex PCR; the TCRdb copy retains only in-frame clones and omits some. This sample has about 73,000 clones; 80% occur once, and the top ten carry 1.6%. The sample taken for sequencing was CD4+ T cells from PBMCs. The receptors originated from a man in his fifties or sixties in good health and CMV-seronegative. CDR3s include the opening cysteine and the closing phenylalanine or tryptophan. The order of the fields is clone size, D gene, J gene, V gene, CDR3 DNA, CDR3 protein. D genes are given only for firm matches. Clone size appears in some rows only: once, few, many, or a class for an expanded clone.

>few|NA|TRBJ1-2|TRBV6-6
TGTGCCAGCGGTGCGGGGTCGGATGGCTACACCTTC
CASGAGSDGYTF
>once|NA|TRBJ2-7|TRBV7-9
TGTGCCAGCAGCTTATTAGGGGGTAGGGATGTGGAGCAGTACTTC
CASSLLGGRDVEQYF
>few|TRBD2|TRBJ2-4|TRBV7-2
TGTGCCAGCAGCCCGCCGACTAGCGGGAGAGACATTCAGTACTTC
CASSPPTSGRDIQYF
>NA|NA|TRBJ1-2|TRBV7-2
TGTGCCAGCAGCTTAGTCCTAGGGCCCAACTATGGCTACACCTTC
CASSLVLGPNYGYTF
>once|TRBD1|TRBJ1-4|TRBV7-2
TGTGCCAGCAGCTCGCGGACAGGGACGGGTTCCGGAAAACTGTTTTTT
CASSSRTGTGSGKLFF
>few|TRBD2|TRBJ2-1|TRBV5-1
TGCGCCAGCAGCTTGGGACTAGCGGGGTTGAGCTCCTACAATGAGCAGTTCTTC
CASSLGLAGLSSYNEQFF
>NA|TRBD2|TRBJ2-1|TRBV2
TGTGCCAGCAGTCCGGGACTAGAGGGGAATGAGCAGTTCTTC
CASSPGLEGNEQFF
>NA|NA|TRBJ2-2|TRBV7-6
TGTGCCAGCAGCTTTAAGGGAGGGAACACCGGGGAGCTGTTTTTT
CASSFKGGNTGELFF
>NA|TRBD1|TRBJ1-4|TRBV2
TGTGCCAGCACCGCACGTACGCAGGGGGGGTATGAAAAACTGTTTTTT
CASTARTQGGYEKLFF
>NA|NA|TRBJ1-5|TRBV28
TGTGCCAGCAGGCTACCAAGCAGCAATCAGCCCCAGCATTTT
CASRLPSSNQPQHF
>NA|TRBD1|TRBJ1-3|TRBV9
TGTGCCAGCAGCCGGGACAGGGCTAAGGACACCATATATTTT
CASSRDRAKDTIYF
>NA|TRBD1|TRBJ2-3|TRBV19
TGTGCCAGTAGGAGGACAGGGCAAAGAACTAGCACAGATACGCAGTATTTT
CASRRTGQRTSTDTQYF
>NA|TRBD1|TRBJ1-1|TRBV10-3
TGTGCCATCAGTGAGTCACCGTACAGGGGAAAAAACACTGAAGCTTTCTTT
CAISESPYRGKNTEAFF
>few|NA|TRBJ1-3|TRBV19
TGTGCCAGTAGCCCATACCCCGCCGGAAACTCTGGAAACACCATATATTTT
CASSPYPAGNSGNTIYF
>NA|TRBD2|TRBJ2-2|TRBV2
TGTGCCAGCAGAAACCCTAGCGGGAGCCCCACCGGGGAGCTGTTTTTT
CASRNPSGSPTGELFF
>NA|NA|TRBJ2-7|TRBV10-1
TGCGCCAGCAGTGAGCGGAGGGGCAAGAACGAGCAGTACTTC
CASSERRGKNEQYF
>NA|NA|TRBJ1-2|TRBV7-2
TGTGCCAGCAGCTTAGACACCGGGGGGAGTTATGGCTACACCTTC
CASSLDTGGSYGYTF
>once|TRBD1|TRBJ1-2|TRBV27
TGTGCCAGCAGTTTGTATTCCCCGGGACAGGGCTATGGCTACACCTTC
CASSLYSPGQGYGYTF
>NA|NA|TRBJ2-5|TRBV19
TGTGCCAGTAGTATTCACGGCGGGAAGGCGGGAGAGACCCAGTACTTC
CASSIHGGKAGETQYF
>few|TRBD1|TRBJ1-1|TRBV4-1
TGCGCCAGCAGCCAGCCCCGGGACAGGGGGCAAGGGAATGAAGCTTTCTTT
CASSQPRDRGQGNEAFF
>NA|TRBD1|TRBJ2-7|TRBV7-2
TGTGCCAGCAGCTTGGACAGGGCTGCCTCCTACGAGCAGTACTTC
CASSLDRAASYEQYF
>NA|TRBD1|TRBJ1-4|TRBV7-9
TGTGCCAGCAGCACGGGACAGCGTGAAAAACTGTTTTTT
CASSTGQREKLFF
>NA|TRBD1|TRBJ1-5|TRBV6-1
TGTGCCAGTATTCGGGACAGGGGGGATCAGCCCCAGCATTTT
CASIRDRGDQPQHF
>NA|NA|TRBJ1-3|TRBV9
TGTGCCAGCAGCGTATACGATTCTGGAAACACCATATATTTT
CASSVYDSGNTIYF
>NA|TRBD1|TRBJ1-2|TRBV18
TGTGCCAGCTCATCCCAAAGGGACAGGGGTTACACCTTC
CASSSQRDRGYTF
>NA|NA|TRBJ2-6|TRBV19
TGTGCCAGTAGTATTAGGGCAGCAGCCTCTGGGGCCAACGTCCTGACTTTC
CASSIRAAASGANVLTF
>NA|NA|TRBJ1-3|TRBV7-9
TGTGCCAGCAGCTCTCACGGGAGCTCTGGAAACACCATATATTTT
CASSSHGSSGNTIYF
>NA|NA|TRBJ1-3|TRBV11-2
TGTGCCAGCAGCTTAGCCGGCGACTCTGGAAACACCATATATTTT
CASSLAGDSGNTIYF
>NA|TRBD2|TRBJ2-3|TRBV9
TGTGCCAGCAGCCCGCGACTAGCGGGAGTAAATTTGGTAGATACGCAGTATTTT
CASSPRLAGVNLVDTQYF
>NA|TRBD1|TRBJ2-2|TRBV2
TGTGCCAGCAGTGAAGAGAGGGGGCTCACCGGGGAGCTGTTTTTT
CASSEERGLTGELFF
>few|NA|TRBJ2-5|TRBV7-2
TGTGCCAGCAGCGAAAGCGGGGAGACCCAGTACTTC
CASSESGETQYF
>NA|NA|TRBJ2-1|TRBV11-2
TGTGCCAGCAGCTTGGGGGCAGGGGTGTTCTTC
CASSLGAGVFF
>NA|NA|TRBJ1-2|TRBV18
TGTGCCAGCTCCCTCGGGGAGGGGGACTATGGCTACACCTTC
CASSLGEGDYGYTF
>few|NA|TRBJ1-5|TRBV6-1
TGTGCCAGCAGTGCGGGCCGGGCCCCCAATCAGCCCCAGCATTTT
CASSAGRAPNQPQHF
>few|TRBD1|TRBJ1-5|TRBV6-6
TGTGCCAGCAGCCCATTCGGGACAGGTCGGCAGCCCCAGCATTTT
CASSPFGTGRQPQHF
>NA|TRBD2|TRBJ2-1|TRBV4-3
TGCGCCAGCAGCCAGAGCGGGAGGTCCTACAATGAGCAGTTCTTC
CASSQSGRSYNEQFF
>NA|TRBD1|TRBJ1-6|TRBV5-1
TGCGCCAGCAGCCCTACGCGGACAGGGGAAAATTCACCCCTCCACTTT
CASSPTRTGENSPLHF
>NA|NA|TRBJ2-5|TRBV4-1
TGCGCCAGCAGCCAAGATACTCGCCAGGTGCAGTACTTC
CASSQDTRQVQYF
>NA|NA|TRBJ1-2|TRBV5-1
TGCGCCAGCAGCTGGGGAAAGGGGGGCAACTATGGCTACACCTTC
CASSWGKGGNYGYTF
>few|NA|TRBJ1-6|TRBV2
TGTGCCAGCAGTGAAGCCCCGACGGGTATCGGGTCACCCCTCCACTTT
CASSEAPTGIGSPLHF
>NA|TRBD2|TRBJ2-1|TRBV11-1
TGTGCCAGCAGCTTAGGAGCGGGAGGGTACTACAATGAGCAGTTCTTC
CASSLGAGGYYNEQFF
>NA|NA|TRBJ1-3|TRBV30
TGTGCCTGGAGTGTGTCAGGACGCTCTGGAAACACCATATATTTT
CAWSVSGRSGNTIYF
>NA|NA|TRBJ1-4|TRBV10-3
TGTGCCATCAGTGATGAGGGAGGATTTGAAAAACTGTTTTTT
CAISDEGGFEKLFF
>NA|NA|TRBJ2-7|TRBV11-2
TGTGCCAGCAGCTTAGGAGGGTGGGGGGACTACGAGCAGTACTTC
CASSLGGWGDYEQYF
>NA|NA|TRBJ1-2|TRBV6-6
TGTGCCAGCAGTTATTCGCCGGGTGGGTATGGCTACACCTTC
CASSYSPGGYGYTF
>NA|NA|TRBJ1-1|TRBV7-8
TGTGCCAGCAGCTTATGGGGGAACACTGAAGCTTTCTTT
CASSLWGNTEAFF
>NA|TRBD1|TRBJ2-3|TRBV9
TGTGCCAGCAGCGTAGCCCAGGGGGCTTTGTCAGATACGCAGTATTTT
CASSVAQGALSDTQYF
>few|TRBD1|TRBJ2-3|TRBV5-4
TGTGCCAGCAGCTCCCTGCAGGGGGCACACGATACGCAGTATTTT
CASSSLQGAHDTQYF
>NA|NA|TRBJ1-5|TRBV4-2
TGTGCCAGCAGCCAAGGGGGGGGAGGTCAGCCCCAGCATTTT
CASSQGGGGQPQHF
>NA|TRBD2|TRBJ2-1|TRBV6-4
TGTGCCAGCAGTGAAACCCCCGGGACTAGCGGTTACAATGAGCAGTTCTTC
CASSETPGTSGYNEQFF